These 24 T cell receptor beta chains came from one sample sequenced in a study of control samples from healthy donors and cancer patients. Some clones are missing from TCRdb's copy, which holds only in-frame ones; the method was immunoSEQ multiplex PCR. The sample has under 300,000 clones; about 80% are singletons. Sequences were obtained from PBMCs. The receptors here all came from an older woman with lung cancer.

CDR3 residues: CASSRQGGSYNEQFF. In DNA, the CDR3 is TGTGCCAGCAGTCGACAGGGGGGCTCCTACAATGAGCAGTTCTTC. The V call is TRBV6-5, the J call TRBJ2-1; 9 positions agree with TRBD1. Germline CDR1 MNHEY, CDR2 SVGAGI. CDR3 length equals 15 residues. The trim removed 5 bases at V and 0 bases at J, leaving 2 bases unmatched.

The rearrangement links TRBV3-1 (or the pseudogene TRBV3-2) to TRBJ1-6; a weak D match, TRBD1 (6 bases). The germline V gene has CDR1 LGHDT and CDR2 YNNKEL (reference sequence). Trimming pared 7 bases from V and 10 bases from J, leaving 14 bases between. The CDR3 extends over 13 amino acids. CDR3 bases: TGTGCCAGCACCCTACAGGGAAAATCACCCCTCCACTTT. Residues: CASTLQGKSPLHF.

The chain links TRBV10-1 to TRBJ2-3, with D perhaps matching TRBD1 (5 bases). The CDR3 loop spans 16 amino acids. Trimming shortened V by 2 bases and J by 0 bases, and 12 bases separated the two germline ends. Germline loops: CDR1 WNHNN, CDR2 SYGVQD (reference sequence). CDR3 in amino acids: CASSESRGASTDTQYF. The CDR3 DNA reads TGCGCCAGCAGTGAGAGCCGTGGGGCTAGCACAGATACGCAGTATTTT.

The chain carries TRBV5-6 and TRBJ2-7; TRBD1 or TRBD2 may be the D gene (5 bases each). The CDR3 sequence is 13 residues long. Germline V gene sequence: CDR1 SGHDT, CDR2 YYEEEE. Trimming stripped 2 bases from V and 7 bases from J, with 13 bases between. The DNA of the CDR3 is TGTGCCAGCAGCTTCGGGGCAACTGGGGAGCAGTACTTC. As protein: CASSFGATGEQYF.

The V gene is TRBV1, the J gene TRBJ1-2; TRBD1, as called in the table, went unchecked against the DNA. TRBV1 is marked as a pseudogene. The CDR3 covers 15 residues. CDR3 residues: CTSCQTTGKIGGYTF. CDR3 bases: TGCACCAGCTGCCAAACCACAGGGAAAATCGGTGGCTACACCTTC.

The J gene is TRBJ2-7, the V gene TRBV3-1 (or the pseudogene TRBV3-2), with D maybe TRBD1 (5 bases). Trimming cost V 5 bases and J 1 base, with 12 bases left between them. Germline CDR1 LGHDT, CDR2 YNNKEL (reference sequence). This CDR3 is 14 amino acids long. The CDR3, as DNA: TGTGCCAGCAGCTATTTGACAGTTTCCTACGAGCAGTACTTC. This translates into CASSYLTVSYEQYF.

Concerning this clone: A much larger clone lies a single base off, so this may be a read error. The V and J genes are TRBV28 and TRBJ2-7; D is uncertain. The CDR3 is 10 residues long. In germline, CDR1 is MDHEN, CDR2 SYDVKM. V was clipped by 5 bases and J by 4 bases, with 3 bases between them. The CDR3 loop is CASSEYEQYF. The CDR3 DNA follows: TGTGCCAGCAGTGAATACGAGCAGTACTTC.

The V and J genes are TRBV5-5 and TRBJ2-7; D unresolved. This CDR3 is built from 13 residues. The ends were cut back, 0 bases at V and 1 base at J, with 5 bases in the middle. Germline V gene sequence: CDR1 SGHKS, CDR2 YYEKEE (reference sequence). The CDR3 sequence: CASSLDISYEQYF. The CDR3 DNA reads as TGTGCCAGCAGCTTGGATATATCCTACGAGCAGTACTTC.

The rearrangement uses TRBV6-1 and TRBJ2-7; TRBD1 matches at 7 bases. V gave up 3 bases and J gave up 4 bases; unmatched junction bases: 0. The CDR3 is 12 residues long. Germline assignment: CDR1 MNHNS and CDR2 SASEGT. As DNA, the CDR3 is TGTGCCAGCAGTGAGGACAGGTACGAGCAGTACTTC. Protein sequence: CASSEDRYEQYF.

The CDR3 reads CASSYSNRNTEAFF. As DNA, the CDR3 is TGTGCCAGCAGTTACTCTAACAGAAACACTGAAGCTTTCTTT. The rearrangement links TRBV6-2 or TRBV6-3 to TRBJ1-1; no clear D gene. In germline, CDR1 is MNHEY, CDR2 SVGEGT. The length of the CDR3 is 14 residues. Trimming cost V 0 bases and J 2 bases, with 7 bases left between them.

This sequence joins TRBV23-1 and TRBJ1-2; D uncertain. Being an ORF, TRBV23-1 has a function that is uncertain. The V gene lost 6 bases and the J gene lost 10 bases, with 30 bases spanning the gap. This CDR3 is built from 17 residues. The chain's CDR3 is CASSQLDGNPQIRDYTF. In DNA, the CDR3 is TGCGCCAGCAGCCAACTGGACGGAAACCCCCAGATAAGAGACTACACCTTC.

The CDR3 reads CASSLAGGLSYEQYF. The CDR3, as DNA: TGTGCCAGCAGTTTAGCGGGAGGGCTTTCCTACGAGCAGTACTTC. The rearrangement links TRBV28 to TRBJ2-7; 9 bases are a match to TRBD2. V lost 2 bases, J lost 1 base, and 3 bases stayed unmatched. This CDR3 region has 15 residues. From germline, CDR1 is MDHEN and CDR2 SYDVKM. The full variable domain, completed using reference TRBV28 and TRBJ2-7, is DVKVTQSSRYLVKRTGEKVFLECVQDMDHENMFWYRQDPGLGLRLIYFSYDVKMKEKGDIPEGYSVSREKKERFSLILESASTNQTSMYLCASSLAGGLSYEQYFGPGTRLTVT.

This clone appeared once. This sequence joins TRBV24-1 and TRBJ2-2; TRBD2 aligns across 7 bases. The length of the CDR3 is 16 residues. V was clipped by 1 base and J by 2 bases; unmatched bases: 3. Looked up from germline, CDR1 is KGHDR and CDR2 is SFDVKD. CDR3 sequence reads: CATSDFGLGNTGELFF. The DNA for the CDR3 is TGTGCCACCAGTGATTTTGGACTAGGAAACACCGGGGAGCTGTTTTTT.

This clone showed up just once. The chain has TRBV2 and TRBJ2-7, with D possibly TRBD1 on 5 matching bases. The V end was cut by 5 bases, the J end by 6 bases, with 20 bases between. This CDR3 comprises 15 residues. The germline gives CDR1 SNHLY, CDR2 FYNNEI. The DNA for the CDR3 is TGTGCCAGCAGTTCTCCCCAGGCAGGGTCCATCGAGCAGTACTTC. It encodes CASSSPQAGSIEQYF.

The chain carries TRBV6-6 and TRBJ1-5, with 12 bases fitting TRBD1. This CDR3 is 19 amino acids long. CDR1 and CDR2 (germline): MNHNY, SVGAGI (reference sequence). V lost 5 bases and J lost 2; bases outside the gene matches: 13. CDR3 loop: CASSPLGTGGARGNQPQHF. DNA for the CDR3: TGTGCCAGCAGTCCCCTGGGGACAGGGGGCGCGCGGGGCAATCAGCCCCAGCATTTT.

The chain has TRBV19 and TRBJ1-6, with TRBD1 matching over 7 bases. Trimming removed 11 bases from V and 5 bases from J; junction bases left unmatched: 12. Per the germline V gene, CDR1 is LNHDA and CDR2 is SQIVND (reference sequence). This CDR3 is built from 15 residues. CDR3 DNA: TGTGCCTCTGAAAGCGGGACAGCTAATAATTCACCCCTCCACTTT. Protein product: CASESGTANNSPLHF.

This chain uses TRBV4-2 with TRBJ1-2; D is perhaps TRBD1 (6 bases). The ends were cut back, 3 bases at V and 5 bases at J, with 16 bases in the middle. CDR3 length: 15 amino acids. Germline lookup yields CDR1 LGHNA and CDR2 YNFKEQ. CDR3 nucleotide sequence: TGTGCCAGCAGCCAGGCTACGGGACATCAATATGGCTACACCTTC. This sequence encodes CASSQATGHQYGYTF.

The V and J genes are TRBV27 and TRBJ2-6; TRBD2 might be the D (5 bases). The ends were cut back, 3 bases at V and 4 bases at J, with 13 bases in the middle. Germline CDR1 and CDR2: MNHEY and SMNVEV (reference sequence). This CDR3 spans 16 amino acids. This CDR3 is CASSFLRGTGANVLTF. DNA of the CDR3: TGTGCCAGCAGTTTCCTACGGGGAACCGGGGCCAACGTCCTGACTTTC.

This rearrangement joins TRBV13 to TRBJ1-5; D is unresolved. Germline V gene lookup returns CDR1 PRHDT and CDR2 FYEKMQ (reference sequence). This CDR3 is built from 10 residues. V was cut by 7 bases and J by 8 bases, with 6 bases left in between. This CDR3 reads CASMEEPQHF. The CDR3 DNA is TGTGCCAGCATGGAGGAGCCCCAGCATTTT.

The V and J genes are TRBV6-5 and TRBJ2-7; perhaps TRBD2 as D (5 bases). The V end lost 2 bases, the J end lost 2 bases, and 13 bases lay between the germline ends. The germline V gene encodes CDR1 MNHEY and CDR2 SVGAGI. CDR3 length equals 15 residues. The CDR3 sequence is CASSYGGLGTYEQYF. The CDR3 DNA sequence: TGTGCCAGCAGTTACGGAGGACTGGGGACCTACGAGCAGTACTTC.

V and J are TRBV19 and TRBJ1-2; D is uncertain. Germline-derived CDR1 and CDR2 are LNHDA and SQIVND (reference sequence). Deletions cut 5 bases from V and 2 bases from J, with 21 bases between. CDR3 length: 17 amino acids. The CDR3 DNA reads as TGTGCCAGTAGTCCAACGAGAGGGAGACACCTGAACTATGGCTACACCTTC. Its protein is CASSPTRGRHLNYGYTF. Complete variable domain (other parts from reference TRBV19 and TRBJ1-2): DGGITQSPKYLFRKEGQNVTLSCEQNLNHDAMYWYRQDPGQGLRLIYYSQIVNDFQKGDIAEGYSVSREKKESFPLTVTSAQKNPTAFYLCASSPTRGRHLNYGYTFGSGTRLTVV.

V gene TRBV6-4 combines with J gene TRBJ1-1; D is uncertain. Trimming removed 6 bases at V and 0 bases at J, with 11 bases between. CDR1 and CDR2 from the germline V gene are MRHNA and SNTAGT. CDR3 length: 14 residues. This chain's CDR3 is CASRDGNMNTEAFF. CDR3 sequence (DNA): TGTGCCAGCAGGGACGGAAATATGAACACTGAAGCTTTCTTT.

The chain carries TRBV7-8 and TRBJ2-1; no clear D. Between the trimmed V and J ends, which lost 1 base and 1 base, there was a span of 8 bases. The germline V gene encodes CDR1 SGHVS and CDR2 FQNEAQ. CDR3 length: 15 residues. The CDR3 DNA follows: TGTGCCAGCAGCTTAGTAGGGCTATCCTACAATGAGCAGTTCTTC. Encoded protein: CASSLVGLSYNEQFF.

The V gene is TRBV7-3, the J gene TRBJ2-3; 9 bases are shared with TRBD2. Losses at the gene ends were 2 bases for V and 0 bases for J; bases not matched to a gene: 6. CDR1 is SGHTA, CDR2 FQGTGA, per germline. The CDR3 runs 17 residues. DNA for the CDR3: TGTGCCAGCAGCTTATCCTGGACTAGCGCGAGCACAGATACGCAGTATTTT. It encodes CASSLSWTSASTDTQYF.